These T cell receptor beta chains were read from a single sample in a study of human thymus T cells. Repertoires were generated with immunoSEQ multiplex PCR, while TCRdb's copy carries only in-frame clones and drops some. In the table there are tens of thousands of clones, 94% of which are singletons. The sequencing input was blood. The receptors shown here come from a boy in the first two years of life with a congenital heart defect but otherwise immunologically healthy. Each CDR3 is given with its conserved first and last residue. The order of the fields is CDR3 length, J gene, D gene, clone size, V gene, CDR3 DNA, CDR3 protein. The D gene is left open where the match is weak. Some rows mark clone size as missing; the rest say once, few, many or name a class of expanded clone.

length: 19
J: TRBJ1-5
D: TRBD1
size: -
V: TRBV28
DNA: TGTGCCAGCAGTCACCTATTATGGGGGGGGACAGGATTCAATCAGCCCCAGCATTTT
CDR3: CASSHLLWGGTGFNQPQHF

length: 14
J: TRBJ1-5
D: -
size: -
V: TRBV6-1
DNA: TGTGCCAGCAGCCAAAACACGGGGGGACAGCCCCAGCATTTT
CDR3: CASSQNTGGQPQHF

length: 16
J: TRBJ2-1
D: TRBD2
size: -
V: TRBV27
DNA: TGTGCCAGCAGTTTCTTAGCGGGAGGGCCGTCATGGGAGCAGTTCTTC
CDR3: CASSFLAGGPSWEQFF

length: 16
J: TRBJ2-4
D: -
size: once
V: TRBV14
DNA: TGTGCCAGCAGCCAATCCCTATCAAGGGCCAAAAACATTCAGTACTTC
CDR3: CASSQSLSRAKNIQYF

length: 15
J: TRBJ2-3
D: TRBD1
size: -
V: TRBV5-1
DNA: TGCGCCAGCAGCTTGAACAGGGGTAGAACAGATACGCAGTATTTT
CDR3: CASSLNRGRTDTQYF

length: 15
J: TRBJ2-7
D: -
size: -
V: TRBV19
DNA: TGTGCCAGTAGTATAGTGCACGGGACAACGTACGAGCAGTACTTC
CDR3: CASSIVHGTTYEQYF

length: 17
J: TRBJ2-1
D: TRBD2
size: -
V: TRBV10-3
DNA: TGTGCCATCAGTGGGGAGACCGGGACTAGCGAGGCCAATGAGCAGTTCTTC
CDR3: CAISGETGTSEANEQFF

length: 14
J: TRBJ2-3
D: TRBD1
size: once
V: TRBV4-1
DNA: TGCGCCAGCAGCCAAGACAGGGGGCCAGATACGCAGTATTTT
CDR3: CASSQDRGPDTQYF

length: 14
J: TRBJ1-3
D: -
size: -
V: TRBV29-1
DNA: TGCAGCGTTGTTCGGGGGGAACCTGGAAACACCATATATTTT
CDR3: CSVVRGEPGNTIYF

length: 13
J: TRBJ2-7
D: TRBD1
size: -
V: TRBV11-2
DNA: TGTGCCAGCAGCTGGGACAGCTCCTACGAGCAGTACTTC
CDR3: CASSWDSSYEQYF

length: 18
J: TRBJ1-2
D: -
size: -
V: TRBV9
DNA: TGTGCCAGCAGCCCAGATAAGGGGGGTTTTGGCGGGGAATATGGCTACACCTTC
CDR3: CASSPDKGGFGGEYGYTF

length: 14
J: TRBJ2-3
D: TRBD2
size: -
V: TRBV28
DNA: TGTGCCAGCAGGGAACTAGCGGGAACAGATACGCAGTATTTT
CDR3: CASRELAGTDTQYF

length: 13
J: TRBJ2-7
D: TRBD1
size: -
V: TRBV10-1
DNA: TGCGCCAGCAGCCGACAGGGGTCCTACGAGCAGTACTTC
CDR3: CASSRQGSYEQYF

length: 16
J: TRBJ1-4
D: -
size: -
V: TRBV5-1
DNA: TGCGCCAGCAGCTTGGCCCCCCGGAGGAGTGATGAAAAACTGTTTTTT
CDR3: CASSLAPRRSDEKLFF

length: 13
J: TRBJ2-7
D: -
size: -
V: TRBV6-5
DNA: TGTGCCAGCAGTCCCCGGGTCACTCGGGAGCAGTACTTC
CDR3: CASSPRVTREQYF

length: 11
J: TRBJ1-2
D: TRBD1
size: -
V: TRBV29-1
DNA: TGCAGCGTTGCAGGGGGCGCAGGCTACACCTTC
CDR3: CSVAGGAGYTF

length: 14
J: TRBJ2-1
D: -
size: -
V: TRBV5-8
DNA: TGTGCCAGCAGCTTCGGCACCCCTTACAATGAGCAGTTCTTC
CDR3: CASSFGTPYNEQFF

length: 16
J: TRBJ2-1
D: -
size: -
V: TRBV27
DNA: TGTGCCAGCAGTTCCCGGACGGGGAGCTCCTACAATGAGCAGTTCTTC
CDR3: CASSSRTGSSYNEQFF

length: 13
J: TRBJ1-1
D: -
size: -
V: TRBV5-1
DNA: TGCGCCAGCAGCTTGGCCGAAGGGCCTGAAGCTTTCTTT
CDR3: CASSLAEGPEAFF

length: 16
J: TRBJ2-3
D: TRBD2
size: few
V: TRBV4-3
DNA: TGCGCCAGCAGCCCTTCCGGGACTAGCGGGAAGAATACGCAGTATTTT
CDR3: CASSPSGTSGKNTQYF

length: 15
J: TRBJ1-2
D: TRBD1
size: -
V: TRBV6-1
DNA: TGTGCCAGCAGTCCCCGGGACAGGGAGGACTATGGCTACACCTTC
CDR3: CASSPRDREDYGYTF

length: 16
J: TRBJ2-1
D: -
size: -
V: TRBV2
DNA: TGTGCCAGCCCCTTGAGACTCCCTCCTCGGGCCAATGAGCAGTTCTTC
CDR3: CASPLRLPPRANEQFF

length: 12
J: TRBJ1-2
D: -
size: -
V: TRBV2
DNA: TGTGCCAGCAGTGAAGCGGGGAATGGCTACACCTTC
CDR3: CASSEAGNGYTF

length: 14
J: TRBJ2-5
D: -
size: -
V: TRBV18
DNA: TGTGCCAGCTCACCCGCCGCAGGGGACGAGACCCAGTACTTC
CDR3: CASSPAAGDETQYF

length: 13
J: TRBJ2-1
D: TRBD2
size: -
V: TRBV10-2
DNA: TGCGCCAGCAGCGGGAGGGCCTACAATGAGCAGTTCTTC
CDR3: CASSGRAYNEQFF

length: 18
J: TRBJ2-3
D: TRBD1
size: -
V: TRBV6-1
DNA: TGTGCCAGCAGTGCAATACGGACAGGGGGTGGGGACACAGATACGCAGTATTTT
CDR3: CASSAIRTGGGDTDTQYF